This T cell receptor (beta chain) was identified in a study of cytomegalovirus exposure and HLA in healthy donors. In the PCR, 60 Vbeta and 13 Jbeta primers were used. The repertoire was sequenced with immunoSEQ multiplex PCR; TCRdb's copy has only in-frame clones and lacks some. Among some 200,000 clones listed, just under 70% were seen once. This CDR3 spans 14 amino acids. Germline CDR1 and CDR2: SEHNR and FQNEAQ (reference sequence). V was shortened by 4 bases and J by 0 bases, with 9 bases between the two germline ends. This clone has more than one count but fewer than ten. The sequence came from a man aged 35 to 55 in good health and CMV-seropositive. The chain recombines TRBV7-9 with TRBJ1-2, with no clear D. The specimen was PBMCs. This chain's CDR3 is CASSYNSPNYGYTF. The CDR3 bases are TGTGCCAGCAGCTATAACAGTCCTAACTATGGCTACACCTTC. The full variable domain, its missing parts supplied by reference TRBV7-9 and TRBJ1-2, is DTGVSQNPRHKITKRGQNVTFRCDPISEHNRLYWYRQTLGQGPEFLTYFQNEAQLEKSRLLSDRFSAERPKGSFSTLEIQRTEQGDSAMYLCASSYNSPNYGYTFGSGTRLTVV.